This T cell receptor (beta chain) was obtained from a study of blood T cell repertoires in COVID-19. Study details: PBMCs, B-cell-depleted T cells, or T cells were the source of the cDNA or gDNA that made up the material.

This clone appeared a single time. As handled by the study authors: Amplifying reference gene primers gave estimates of nucleated cell counts. Repertoires were generated with immunoSEQ multiplex PCR, while TCRdb's copy carries only in-frame clones and drops some. V, J and clone size derive from that table, while D and trimming were established from the DNA sequence. The sample has 85,000 to 120,000 clones, about 84% seen once. The sequence was collected from a woman aged 55-69 years with acute or convalescent COVID-19. Sequencing was performed on peripheral blood.

CDR3 bases: TGCGCCAGCAGCTCAATCCTAGCGGGAGGAACCGGGGAGCTGTTTTTT. Its protein product is CASSSILAGGTGELFF. The chain couples TRBV5-1 to TRBJ2-2; 11 bases align to TRBD2. Per germline, CDR1 SGHRS and CDR2 YFSETQ. Trimming at V came to 3 bases and at J to 5 bases, leaving 6 bases not matched to a gene. The CDR3 extends over 16 amino acids.